What follows are 27 T cell receptor beta chains derived from one specimen sequenced in a study of T cell responses to AZD1222 COVID-19 vaccine. Here immunoSEQ multiplex PCR was the method, and the copy in TCRdb shows in-frame clones only, minus some. The repertoire consists of approximately 100,000 clones, with about 86% occurring once and the leading ten covering about 3.3%. The sample here was peripheral blood, taken on day 0 of AZD1222 vaccination. Receptors originate from an adult in good health.

This clone was recorded only once. CDR3: CASRWTSGGYNEQFF. The CDR3 nucleotides read TGTGCCAGCAGGTGGACTAGCGGGGGGTACAATGAGCAGTTCTTC. This chain uses TRBV6-5 with TRBJ2-1, with 14 bases lining up with TRBD2. CDR1 is MNHEY, CDR2 SVGAGI, per germline. The CDR3 is made up of 15 amino acids. The J segment lost 4 bases and the V segment lost 6 bases, leaving 2 bases of the junction unmatched.

The chain is built from TRBV6-1 and TRBJ1-3; the D gene is possibly TRBD1 (5 bases). Between the trimmed V and J ends, which lost 3 bases and 2 bases, there was a span of 14 bases. Germline V gene sequence: CDR1 MNHNS, CDR2 SASEGT. The CDR3 runs 16 residues. In nucleotides, the CDR3 is TGTGCCAGCAGTGATAAGCAGGGAGGAACTGGAAACACCATATATTTT. This codes for CASSDKQGGTGNTIYF.

The J gene is TRBJ2-1, the V gene TRBV5-1; 10 bases align to TRBD2. The CDR3 consists of 15 residues. The junction had 5 bases not matched to a gene; V was cut back by 1 base and J by 7 bases. Germline CDR1 reads SGHRS; CDR2 reads YFSETQ. The CDR3 loop reads CASSLLAGETNEQFF. The CDR3 DNA reads as TGCGCCAGCAGCTTGCTAGCGGGAGAGACGAATGAGCAGTTCTTC.

In this sample, this clone turned up a few times. In DNA, the CDR3 is TGTGCCAGCAGCGCCCACAGGGGGCGTGAGGGTGGCTACACCTTC. Its protein is CASSAHRGREGGYTF. The V gene is TRBV4-2, the J gene TRBJ1-2; 9 positions agree with TRBD1. Per germline, CDR1 LGHNA and CDR2 YNFKEQ. The length of the CDR3 is 15 residues. Trimming took 5 bases from V and 7 from J; bases not matched to a gene: 11.

This clone was detected only once. The V call is TRBV6-5, the J call TRBJ1-1; a weak D match, TRBD1 (5 bases). With 3 bases removed from V and 6 bases from J, the gap between germline ends came to 11 bases. CDR1 and CDR2 (germline): MNHEY, SVGAGI. The CDR3 has 13 residues. CDR3 DNA sequence: TGTGCCAGCAGTTATGGGGGAAACGCTGAAGCTTTCTTT. Translation gives CASSYGGNAEAFF.

This chain links TRBV3-1 (or the pseudogene TRBV3-2) with TRBJ2-6, with a tentative D call TRBD1 (5 bases). Germline V gives CDR1 LGHDT, CDR2 YNNKEL (reference sequence). Trimming left V 6 bases short and J 1 base short, with 7 bases between. This CDR3 comprises 14 residues. CDR3 residues: CASSSGSGANVLTF. In DNA form, the CDR3 reads TGTGCCAGCAGTTCAGGGTCTGGGGCCAACGTCCTGACTTTC.

The chain uses TRBV19 and TRBJ2-1; D gene uncertain. This CDR3 has 12 amino acids. Trimming took off 6 bases at V and 3 bases at J, with 6 bases between the two ends. CDR1 LNHDA and CDR2 SQIVND come from the germline V gene (reference sequence). CDR3 in DNA: TGTGCCAGTAGCAGGATCTACAATGAGCAGTTCTTC. Translation gives CASSRIYNEQFF.

The chain employs TRBV9 and TRBJ2-7; D might be TRBD2 (6 bases). With 4 bases removed from V and 2 bases from J, the gap between germline ends came to 13 bases. This CDR3 spans 14 amino acids. CDR1 and CDR2 from the germline V gene are SGDLS and YYNGEE. CDR3 DNA sequence: TGTGCCAGCAGCCCGCGGGACTGGGCCTACGAGCAGTACTTC. Translation gives CASSPRDWAYEQYF.

The chain recombines TRBV19 with TRBJ2-6, with D hard to call. Germline values: CDR1 LNHDA, CDR2 SQIVND (reference sequence). This CDR3 region has 13 residues. Trimming removed 6 bases at V and 3 bases at J, with 6 bases between. CDR3 DNA: TGTGCCAGTAGGGGAAATGGGGCCAACGTCCTGACTTTC. This gives the protein CASRGNGANVLTF.

V and J are TRBV24-1 and TRBJ1-1; possibly TRBD1 for D (5 bases). CDR1 is KGHDR and CDR2 is SFDVKD in the germline V gene. This CDR3 has 14 residues. The V gene lost 1 base and the J gene lost 10 bases, with 15 bases spanning the gap. CDR3 sequence reads: CATSDFSTQGVAFF. Written as DNA, the CDR3 is TGTGCCACCAGTGATTTTTCCACCCAAGGGGTAGCTTTCTTT.

This chain connects TRBV2 to TRBJ2-3; D call uncertain. CDR1 and CDR2 (germline): SNHLY, FYNNEI. The length of the CDR3 is 14 residues. V lost 5 bases to trimming and J lost 3 bases, with 12 bases between them. CDR3 sequence reads: CASSRAGGTDTQYF. CDR3 nucleotide sequence: TGTGCCAGCAGTCGGGCCGGTGGTACAGATACGCAGTATTTT.

The J gene is TRBJ2-1, the V gene TRBV19; 8 positions agree with TRBD2. With 7 bases clipped from V and 6 bases from J, the junction kept 11 bases outside the gene matches. Germline V gene data show CDR1 as LNHDA and CDR2 as SQIVND (reference sequence). The CDR3 has 15 residues. CDR3: CASTPGPGGRNEQFF. CDR3 sequence (DNA): TGTGCCAGTACCCCTGGGCCGGGGGGGCGCAATGAGCAGTTCTTC.

This clone has more than one count but fewer than ten. This chain connects TRBV19 to TRBJ1-1, with D possibly TRBD1 on 5 matching bases. V shed 5 bases and J shed 3 bases, with 19 bases lying between them. Germline CDR1 reads LNHDA; CDR2 reads SQIVND (reference sequence). The CDR3 is 16 residues long. In DNA, the CDR3 is TGTGCCAGTAGTTCCTTACGGGGCCCGGGGGACACTGAAGCTTTCTTT. This codes for CASSSLRGPGDTEAFF.

V gene TRBV29-1 combines with J gene TRBJ1-2; 7 nucleotides agree with TRBD1. This CDR3 contains 12 residues. Germline V lookup: CDR1 SQVTM, CDR2 ANQGSEA. The V segment lost 7 bases and the J segment 5 bases; nucleotides outside the gene matches: 7. The CDR3 reads CSGGTDGYGYTF. In DNA form, the CDR3 reads TGCAGCGGGGGGACAGATGGGTATGGCTACACCTTC.

The chain combines TRBV4-2 with TRBJ1-1; D gene unclear. V was clipped by 1 base and J by 0 bases, with 3 bases between them. From germline, CDR1 is LGHNA and CDR2 YNFKEQ. This CDR3 has 13 amino acids. The CDR3, as DNA: TGTGCCAGCAGCCAAGCCGTGAACACTGAAGCTTTCTTT. Amino acids: CASSQAVNTEAFF.

The V and J genes are TRBV18 and TRBJ1-2; TRBD1 aligns across 10 bases. The length of the CDR3 is 14 residues. Germline CDR1 is KGHSH and CDR2 is LQKENI. Trimming removed 2 bases from V and 13 bases from J; junction bases left unmatched: 10. The CDR3 nucleotides read TGTGCCAGCTCACCAAACGACAGGGGGCTACCATCCACCTTC. Its translation: CASSPNDRGLPSTF.

The rearrangement uses TRBV27 and TRBJ2-7; 8 nucleotides align to TRBD1. The CDR3 contains 14 residues. Germline trimming cut 4 bases from V and 6 bases from J; bases unmatched to any gene: 8. Germline CDR1 MNHEY, CDR2 SMNVEV (reference sequence). CDR3 amino acids: CASSWGGTGGEQYF. The CDR3 nucleotides read TGTGCCAGCAGTTGGGGAGGTACAGGGGGCGAGCAGTACTTC.

This sequence joins TRBV9 and TRBJ1-1; tentative D call: TRBD1 (5 bases). This CDR3 has 17 residues. Germline V lookup: CDR1 SGDLS, CDR2 YYNGEE. The V gene lost 2 bases and the J gene lost 1 base, with 18 bases spanning the gap. CDR3 protein: CASSVVSTLTGNTEAFF. DNA of the CDR3: TGTGCCAGCAGCGTGGTTTCCACTCTTACAGGGAACACTGAAGCTTTCTTT. Combining the CDR3 with reference TRBV9 and TRBJ1-1 gives the whole variable domain DSGVTQTPKHLITATGQRVTLRCSPRSGDLSVYWYQQSLDQGLQFLIQYYNGEERAKGNILERFSAQQFPDLHSELNLSSLELGDSALYFCASSVVSTLTGNTEAFFGQGTRLTVV.

CDR3 in DNA: TGTGCCAGCAGCCAGGGGAGCGGGGCACAAGAGACCCAGTACTTC. This codes for CASSQGSGAQETQYF. The gene calls are TRBV4-2 and TRBJ2-5; the match to TRBD2 covers 7 bases. The germline gives CDR1 LGHNA, CDR2 YNFKEQ. The CDR3 sequence is 15 residues long. J gave up 2 bases and V 3 bases, and 6 bases lay outside the gene matches.

The CDR3 DNA is TGTGCCAGCAGTTACGACTCCCTTTCGGAGCAGTACTTC. This translates into CASSYDSLSEQYF. V and J are TRBV6-5 and TRBJ2-7, with D uncertain. The CDR3 has 13 residues. V dropped 2 bases and J dropped 7 bases, with 12 bases sitting between them. CDR1 is MNHEY and CDR2 is SVGAGI in the germline V gene.

V is TRBV6-5 and J is TRBJ1-2; 7 bases align to TRBD1. In germline, CDR1 is MNHEY, CDR2 SVGAGI. V was clipped by 7 bases and J by 1 base; unmatched bases: 9. CDR3 length: 15 residues. The CDR3 here is CASMGRGRLNYGYTF. The CDR3 nucleotides read TGTGCCAGCATGGGCAGGGGGAGACTTAACTATGGCTACACCTTC.

The chain recombines TRBV5-1 with TRBJ2-1; no firm D call. Germline V CDR1 and CDR2: SGHRS, YFSETQ. The CDR3 is made up of 13 amino acids. Trimming removed 1 base from V and 8 bases from J, with 10 bases in between. The DNA of the CDR3 is TGCGCCAGCAGCTTGTCAAACCTGGATGAGCAGTTCTTC. It specifies CASSLSNLDEQFF.

The count of this clone is one. The chain uses TRBV11-2 and TRBJ1-2; D remains unclear. CDR1 is SGHAT and CDR2 is FQNNGV in the germline V gene. The CDR3 contains 13 residues. Trimming left V 0 bases short and J 5 bases short, with 7 bases between. In nucleotides, the CDR3 is TGTGCCAGCAGCTTAGAAGGATGGTATGGCTACACCTTC. Translation: CASSLEGWYGYTF.

The rearrangement joins TRBV6-2 or TRBV6-3 to TRBJ2-5; D is possibly TRBD1 (6 bases). Germline assignment: CDR1 MNHEY and CDR2 SVGEGT. The CDR3 sequence is 15 residues long. Trimming shortened V by 4 bases and J by 4 bases, and 16 bases separated the two germline ends. CDR3 DNA: TGTGCCAGCAGTTCAGGGGTTTCGCGAGGAGAGACCCAGTACTTC. It yields the protein CASSSGVSRGETQYF.

This clone was observed a handful of times. The gene calls are TRBV10-3 and TRBJ2-2; possible D gene TRBD1, 6 bases. V was clipped by 2 bases and J by 0 bases, with 7 bases between them. The germline V gene has CDR1 ENHRY and CDR2 SYGVKD. The length of the CDR3 is 15 residues. CDR3 loop: CAISEGQPNTGELFF. The CDR3 nucleotides are TGTGCCATCAGTGAGGGACAGCCGAACACCGGGGAGCTGTTTTTT.

The chain couples TRBV5-4 to TRBJ2-4; TRBD1 matches at 7 bases. J lost 0 bases, V lost 4 bases, and 7 bases had no gene match. From germline, CDR1 is SGHNT and CDR2 YYREEE (reference sequence). The CDR3 contains 16 residues. In nucleotides, the CDR3 is TGTGCCAGCAGCCCGACCCGACAGGGAGCCAAAAACATTCAGTACTTC. Amino acids: CASSPTRQGAKNIQYF.

The chain employs TRBV30 and TRBJ1-5; unclear D gene. V was trimmed by 0 bases and J by 0 bases, leaving 6 bases between them. In germline, CDR1 is GTSNPN, CDR2 SVGIG (reference sequence). The CDR3 has 14 amino acids. The CDR3 DNA sequence: TGTGCCTGGAGTGTACTAGCTAGCAATCAGCCCCAGCATTTT. Residues: CAWSVLASNQPQHF. The full variable domain, its missing parts supplied by reference TRBV30 and TRBJ1-5, is SQTIHQWPATLVQPVGSPLSLECTVEGTSNPNLYWYRQAAGRGLQLLFYSVGIGQISSEVPQNLSASRPQDRQFILSSKKLLLSDSGFYLCAWSVLASNQPQHFGDGTRLSIL.